These 29 T cell receptor beta chains originate from one sample sequenced in a study of T cells after yellow fever vaccination. TCRdb processed the 5' RACE reads anew with MiXCR; each CDR3 protein has one entry. Of some 290,000 distinct CDR3 sequences listed, around a tenth are singletons. Sequences were derived from CD4+ T cells sorted from PBMCs, sampled 45 days after the yellow fever booster vaccination. The source is a young man who received the YFV17D yellow fever vaccine.

This chain connects TRBV20-1 to TRBJ2-1, with 12 bases fitting TRBD2. This CDR3 region has 15 residues. Germline CDR1 DFQATT, CDR2 SNEGSKA (reference sequence). V shed 2 bases and J 7 bases; nucleotides not matched to a gene: 6. CDR3 protein: CSARLLAGGRNEQFF. CDR3 nucleotide sequence: TGCAGTGCTAGACTCCTAGCGGGGGGGCGAAATGAGCAGTTCTTC.

The rearrangement uses TRBV5-1 and TRBJ2-1; TRBD2 matches at 12 bases. The CDR3 length is 14 residues. Germline V gene data show CDR1 as SGHRS and CDR2 as YFSETQ. The V gene end was trimmed by 4 bases and the J gene end by 7 bases; junction bases not matched to a gene: 3. The CDR3 DNA sequence: TGCGCCAGCAGCCCCACTAGCGGGGGGAATGAGCAGTTCTTC. Amino acid sequence: CASSPTSGGNEQFF.

The chain recombines TRBV4-2 with TRBJ1-4; no reliable D call. With 0 bases removed from V and 7 bases from J, the gap between germline ends came to 6 bases. The CDR3 sequence is 13 residues long. Per germline, CDR1 LGHNA and CDR2 YNFKEQ. DNA for the CDR3: TGTGCCAGCAGCCAAGAACCAGGTGAAAAACTGTTTTTT. Its translation is CASSQEPGEKLFF.

This clonotype was picked up a small number of times. For the CDR3, the DNA is TGTGCCAGCAGCCAAGGAGGGGGCCTCTACGAGCAGTACTTC. Its protein is CASSQGGGLYEQYF. The V gene is TRBV3-1, the J gene TRBJ2-7, with 7 bases aligning to TRBD1. Germline CDR1 is LGHDT and CDR2 is YNNKEL (reference sequence). The CDR3 is 14 residues long. J gave up 3 bases and V 1 base, and 3 bases lay outside the gene matches.

This clonotype was found many times. This chain joins TRBV27 and TRBJ1-6, with D perhaps matching TRBD1 (5 bases). The CDR3 runs 14 residues. Per germline, CDR1 MNHEY and CDR2 SMNVEV (reference sequence). Trimming cost V 8 bases and J 3 bases, with 11 bases left between them. CDR3 in amino acids: CASRPGHYNSPLHF. As DNA, the CDR3 is TGTGCCAGCCGCCCCGGACACTATAATTCACCCCTCCACTTT.

This clonotype was seen a handful of times. The chain recombines TRBV11-3 with TRBJ2-1, with D unclear. CDR3 size: 14 residues. V was trimmed by 7 bases and J by 8 bases, leaving 18 bases between them. Germline values: CDR1 SGHNT, CDR2 YENEEA. CDR3 DNA sequence: TGTGCCAGCAAATTAGGCGACCACGACGATGAGCAGTTCTTC. Protein: CASKLGDHDDEQFF.

This clonotype was seen at least ten times. The gene calls are TRBV7-2 and TRBJ2-5; 8 bases map to TRBD1. Germline trimming cut 4 bases from V and 5 bases from J; bases unmatched to any gene: 9. Germline CDR1 and CDR2: SGHTA and FQGNSA. This CDR3 is 15 amino acids long. CDR3 sequence (DNA): TGTGCCAGCAGCTCCTGGGCAGGGGGCGCGGAGACCCAGTACTTC. Amino acids: CASSSWAGGAETQYF.

V and J are TRBV7-2 and TRBJ1-5; tentative D call: TRBD1 (5 bases). Trimming stripped 5 bases from V and 6 bases from J, with 23 bases between. The CDR3 has 17 residues. CDR1 is SGHTA and CDR2 is FQGNSA in the germline V gene. As DNA, the CDR3 is TGTGCCAGCAGCCGAGGGGCGGGGCGGGGAGGTGGTCAGCCCCAGCATTTT. This encodes CASSRGAGRGGGQPQHF.

There are many counts of this clonotype. The V and J genes are TRBV5-4 and TRBJ2-3; D possibly corresponds to TRBD2 (7 bases). Germline assignment: CDR1 SGHNT and CDR2 YYREEE (reference sequence). This CDR3 comprises 14 residues. The germline V and J ends were trimmed by 3 bases and 5 bases, with 13 bases remaining between them. The CDR3 region has the DNA TGTGCCAGCAGCTCCAAGGGGGGGGGAGATACGCAGTATTTT. Translation gives CASSSKGGGDTQYF. Drawing the rest from reference TRBV5-4 and TRBJ2-3, the complete variable domain is ETGVTQSPTHLIKTRGQQVTLRCSSQSGHNTVSWYQQALGQGPQFIFQYYREEENGRGNFPPRFSGLQFPNYSSELNVNALELDDSALYLCASSSKGGGDTQYFGPGTRLTVL.

The chain joins TRBV6-6 to TRBJ1-5; no firm D call. The CDR3 consists of 13 residues. V gave up 5 bases and J gave up 3 bases, with 8 bases separating them. Germline V gene sequence: CDR1 MNHNY, CDR2 SVGAGI (reference sequence). This CDR3 reads CASSARINQPQHF. The CDR3 DNA reads as TGTGCCAGCAGTGCACGGATCAATCAGCCCCAGCATTTT.

The genes are TRBV5-1 and TRBJ2-5, with a weak D call TRBD1 (6 bases). From germline, CDR1 is SGHRS and CDR2 YFSETQ. This CDR3 region has 15 residues. With 4 bases removed from V and 7 bases from J, the gap between germline ends came to 20 bases. The CDR3 is CASSEQGQSSRTQYF. The DNA of the CDR3 is TGCGCCAGCAGCGAACAGGGCCAAAGTAGTAGGACCCAGTACTTC.

The V and J genes are TRBV28 and TRBJ2-6; no firm D call. V gave up 7 bases and J gave up 0 bases, with 10 bases separating them. Germline CDR1 MDHEN, CDR2 SYDVKM. This CDR3 has 15 residues. This CDR3 is CASNTASSGANVLTF. CDR3 nucleotide sequence: TGTGCCAGCAATACCGCGTCCTCTGGGGCCAACGTCCTGACTTTC.

This clonotype was picked up many times. This chain connects TRBV28 to TRBJ2-5, with D possibly called TRBD1 or TRBD2 (5 bases each). Trimming shortened V by 7 bases and J by 3 bases, and 12 bases separated the two germline ends. Per the germline V gene, CDR1 is MDHEN and CDR2 is SYDVKM. The CDR3 contains 13 residues. The CDR3 sequence: CASTLGGKETQYF. DNA for the CDR3: TGTGCCAGCACCCTTGGGGGAAAAGAGACCCAGTACTTC.

The V call is TRBV27, the J call TRBJ2-6; D gene uncertain. Trimming stripped 4 bases from V and 0 bases from J, with 10 bases between. The CDR3 covers 16 residues. Germline loops: CDR1 MNHEY, CDR2 SMNVEV (reference sequence). CDR3 in DNA: TGTGCCAGCAGTTCCTTCGACCTCTCTGGGGCCAACGTCCTGACTTTC. Protein product: CASSSFDLSGANVLTF.

The sample holds a few counts of this clonotype. V usage is TRBV28 and J usage is TRBJ2-2, with 8 bases matching TRBD1. CDR3 length: 16 residues. V trimming: 3 bases; J trimming: 5 bases; junction bases outside the gene matches: 8. Germline V gene lookup returns CDR1 MDHEN and CDR2 SYDVKM. The CDR3, as DNA: TGTGCCAGCAGTTTTATCAGGGGGCCAAGGACCGGGGAGCTGTTTTTT. Amino acid sequence: CASSFIRGPRTGELFF.

This clonotype has only a few counts. The genes are TRBV5-6 and TRBJ1-2; D remains ambiguous. Germline assignment: CDR1 SGHDT and CDR2 YYEEEE. Trimming took off 7 bases at V and 1 base at J, with 14 bases between the two ends. This CDR3 is 14 amino acids long. CDR3 protein: CASLKYELNYGYTF. DNA of the CDR3: TGTGCCAGCCTAAAGTACGAGCTTAACTATGGCTACACCTTC.

There are a few counts of this clonotype. This chain connects TRBV29-1 to TRBJ1-1, with 10 bases identical to TRBD1. Germline V lookup: CDR1 SQVTM, CDR2 ANQGSEA. J lost 5 bases, V lost 1 base, and 1 base had no gene match. The CDR3 consists of 13 residues. CDR3 coding DNA: TGCAGCGTTGAAGGGACAGGGGGAACTGAAGCTTTCTTT. Residues: CSVEGTGGTEAFF. Supplemented by reference TRBV29-1 and TRBJ1-1, the full variable domain reads SAVISQKPSRDICQRGTSLTIQCQVDSQVTMMFWYRQQPGQSLTLIATANQGSEATYESGFVIDKFPISRPNLTFSTLTVSNMSPEDSSIYLCSVEGTGGTEAFFGQGTRLTVV.

This clonotype was observed at least ten times. The rearrangement joins TRBV12-3 or TRBV12-4 to TRBJ1-6, with 9 positions matching TRBD1. V was clipped by 5 bases and J by 7 bases; unmatched bases: 6. This CDR3 has 15 amino acids. CDR3 sequence: CASSLGTGRNSPLHF. The CDR3 nucleotides are TGTGCCAGCAGTCTAGGGACAGGGAGGAATTCACCCCTCCACTTT.

This clonotype appeared a few times. The V call is TRBV3-1, the J call TRBJ1-6; the match to TRBD1 covers 7 bases. Trimming took 7 bases from V and 7 from J; bases not matched to a gene: 4. Germline CDR1 LGHDT, CDR2 YNNKEL (reference sequence). The length of the CDR3 is 13 residues. The CDR3 is CASTGTENSPLHF. CDR3 coding DNA: TGTGCCAGCACCGGGACAGAAAATTCACCCCTCCACTTT. The full variable domain, in which reference TRBV3-1 and TRBJ1-6 provide the parts outside the CDR3, is DTAVSQTPKYLVTQMGNDKSIKCEQNLGHDTMYWYKQDSKKFLKIMFSYNNKELIINETVPNRFSPKSPDKAHLNLHINSLELGDSAVYFCASTGTENSPLHFGNGTRLTVT.

The chain links TRBV9 to TRBJ2-7; no reliable D call. Trimming shortened V by 0 bases and J by 0 bases, and 7 bases separated the two germline ends. CDR1 and CDR2 (germline): SGDLS, YYNGEE. This CDR3 is 14 amino acids long. CDR3 bases: TGTGCCAGCAGCGTAGACGTGAACTCCTACGAGCAGTACTTC. Amino acids: CASSVDVNSYEQYF.

The rearrangement links TRBV9 to TRBJ2-6; the match to TRBD2 covers 7 bases. The germline V gene encodes CDR1 SGDLS and CDR2 YYNGEE. V dropped 4 bases and J dropped 0; count of bases not matched to a gene: 10. CDR3 length: 18 amino acids. CDR3 in DNA: TGTGCCAGCAGCCCCCGGGGAGGGCTTTTCTCTGGGGCCAACGTCCTGACTTTC. Encoded protein: CASSPRGGLFSGANVLTF.

The rearrangement joins TRBV4-2 to TRBJ2-6, with TRBD2 as a possible D gene (7 bases). V lost 4 bases to trimming and J lost 2 bases, with 15 bases between them. Germline assignment: CDR1 LGHNA and CDR2 YNFKEQ. This CDR3 comprises 17 residues. The CDR3 reads CASSPGGGHAGANVLTF. The DNA for the CDR3 is TGTGCCAGCAGCCCGGGCGGGGGCCACGCTGGGGCCAACGTCCTGACTTTC.

A few counts support this clonotype. The chain recombines TRBV29-1 with TRBJ2-5; D tentatively fits TRBD1 or TRBD2 (5 bases each). V was pared by 0 bases and J by 5 bases, with 13 bases between. Germline lookup yields CDR1 SQVTM and CDR2 ANQGSEA. The CDR3 has 14 amino acids. The CDR3 sequence is CSVEDTGADETQYF. The DNA of the CDR3 is TGCAGCGTTGAAGATACCGGGGCAGACGAGACCCAGTACTTC.

This clonotype was seen at least ten times. The CDR3 loop reads CASSLKWGTTYEQYF. The CDR3 DNA is TGTGCCAGCAGCCTAAAATGGGGCACAACCTACGAGCAGTACTTC. The chain couples TRBV7-2 to TRBJ2-7; TRBD1 is a possible D gene (5 bases). The CDR3 spans 15 residues. V was trimmed by 5 bases and J by 2 bases, leaving 16 bases between them. Germline lookup yields CDR1 SGHTA and CDR2 FQGNSA.

This CDR3 reads CASSLQGPHGETQYF. CDR3 DNA: TGCGCCAGCAGCTTACAGGGGCCTCACGGTGAGACCCAGTACTTC. The genes are TRBV5-1 and TRBJ2-5; 7 bases agree with TRBD1. The junction had 9 bases not matched to a gene; V was cut back by 2 bases and J by 5 bases. This CDR3 contains 15 residues. CDR1 is SGHRS, CDR2 YFSETQ, per germline.

The V gene is TRBV25-1, the J gene TRBJ1-5; no reliable D call. V was shortened by 2 bases and J by 0 bases, with 11 bases between the two germline ends. The CDR3 is 16 amino acids. Germline V gene lookup returns CDR1 MGHDK and CDR2 SYGVNS. The CDR3 DNA is TGTGCCAGCAGTGAACAACAGAGGGTTAGCAATCAGCCCCAGCATTTT. It yields the protein CASSEQQRVSNQPQHF.

Only a few counts were recorded for this clonotype. The chain employs TRBV4-1 and TRBJ2-3; 10 bases agree with TRBD1. Unmatched junction bases numbered 3, after V lost 0 bases and J lost 0 bases. The CDR3 loop spans 17 amino acids. Per germline, CDR1 MGHRA and CDR2 YSYEKL. CDR3 in amino acids: CASSQDRQGASTDTQYF. CDR3 nucleotide sequence: TGCGCCAGCAGCCAAGACCGACAGGGGGCAAGCACAGATACGCAGTATTTT.

This clonotype was recorded a few times. V usage is TRBV7-9 and J usage is TRBJ1-2; D is perhaps TRBD1 (5 bases). This CDR3 region has 12 residues. The V gene's germline CDR1 is SEHNR and CDR2 FQNEAQ (reference sequence). V lost 7 bases and J 6 bases, leaving 12 bases between the germline ends. The CDR3 region is CASTQGGDGYTF. As DNA, the CDR3 is TGTGCCAGCACGCAGGGAGGTGATGGCTACACCTTC.

The rearrangement joins TRBV2 to TRBJ2-3; no firm D call. The CDR3 extends over 12 amino acids. V was pared by 7 bases and J by 6 bases, with 11 bases between. From germline, CDR1 is SNHLY and CDR2 FYNNEI. The CDR3 sequence is CASNDALDTQYF. In DNA, the CDR3 is TGTGCCAGCAATGATGCTCTGGATACGCAGTATTTT.